The 3 T cell receptor beta chains presented below share a single source sample, sequenced in a study of blood T cell repertoires in COVID-19 (dated by TCRdb to about 2020). The protocol used for the library was the immunoSEQ multiplex PCR assay. TCRdb took this table from immuneACCESS and kept in-frame rearrangements with V and J called. Such tables lack part of the clones; where checked against another copy, unresolved V genes explain under half of the gap, and the rest is unexplained. For this sample there are 200,000 to 250,000 clones; 88% appear just once. The ten largest clones add up to roughly 3.7% of the sample. The material sequenced was PBMCs or T cells enriched from blood (not recorded which). All receptors derive from a woman in her 30s who had been exposed to COVID-19.

The chain couples TRBV3-1 (or the pseudogene TRBV3-2) to TRBJ2-5; 12 nucleotides line up with TRBD2. Per the germline V gene, CDR1 is LGHDT and CDR2 is YNNKEL (reference sequence). There are 18 residues in the CDR3. V was pared by 1 base and J by 4 bases, with 10 bases of the junction left unmatched. Here the CDR3 reads CASSQGPRLAGDGETQYF. CDR3 nucleotides: TGTGCCAGCAGCCAAGGACCTCGACTAGCGGGAGACGGAGAGACCCAGTACTTC.

V and J are TRBV7-6 and TRBJ2-2; 9 bases are shared with TRBD1. J gave up 1 base and V 4 bases, and 1 base lay outside the gene matches. CDR1 is SGHVS, CDR2 FNYEAQ, per germline. This CDR3 contains 15 residues. For the CDR3, the DNA is TGTGCCAGCAGCTCGGACAGGGGGAACACCGGGGAGCTGTTTTTT. Protein sequence: CASSSDRGNTGELFF.

The chain links TRBV11-2 to TRBJ1-5; weak D call: TRBD1 (6 bases). The V end was cut by 5 bases, the J end by 0 bases, with 17 bases between. CDR3 size: 17 residues. The germline V gene has CDR1 SGHAT and CDR2 FQNNGV. CDR3 residues: CASSLGGGGYSNQPQHF. The CDR3 DNA reads as TGTGCCAGCAGCCTAGGGGGGGGAGGGTATAGCAATCAGCCCCAGCATTTT.